A single sample is the source of the 26 T cell receptor beta chains below, sequenced in a study of beta chain features in type 1 diabetes (dated by TCRdb to 2016 to 2018). Library generation was performed with the immunoSEQ multiplex PCR assay. The entire amount of isolated RNA was reverse transcribed using the High Capacity cDNA Reverse Transcription Kit, so the sequenced TCRB transcripts were expressed ones. TCRdb obtained this table from immuneACCESS and retained in-frame rearrangements with V and J assigned. These tables miss some clones; where compared with another copy, unresolved V genes account for less than half of the shortfall, and the remainder is unexplained. The sample table records roughly 330,000 clones; about 10% of these occur just once. The ten largest clones represent over 0.015% of the sample. Sequenced: naive CD4+ T cells from blood. The cell subset or site tag for this specimen amounts to: true naive CD4+ T cells. These receptor sequences come from a woman aged 25 to 39 in good health.

Only a few counts were recorded for this clone. The chain recombines TRBV27 with TRBJ2-1; weak D call: TRBD1 (6 bases). The ends were cut back, 3 bases at V and 5 bases at J, with 14 bases in the middle. Germline values: CDR1 MNHEY, CDR2 SMNVEV (reference sequence). The CDR3 sequence is 15 residues long. CDR3 amino acids: CASSFKGTLNNEQFF. In DNA, the CDR3 is TGTGCCAGCAGTTTTAAGGGGACATTAAACAATGAGCAGTTCTTC.

This clone was found a few times. This chain connects TRBV27 to TRBJ1-2; D unclear. This CDR3 spans 15 amino acids. The germline V gene has CDR1 MNHEY and CDR2 SMNVEV (reference sequence). V gave up 3 bases and J gave up 4 bases, with 15 bases separating them. The CDR3 region is CASSFGWESGYGYTF. The CDR3 DNA follows: TGTGCCAGCAGTTTCGGTTGGGAGTCCGGCTATGGCTACACCTTC.

There are a few counts of this clone. V and J are TRBV27 and TRBJ1-1; unclear D gene. The V gene lost 6 bases and the J gene lost 4 bases, with 15 bases spanning the gap. This CDR3 has 14 amino acids. Germline V lookup: CDR1 MNHEY, CDR2 SMNVEV (reference sequence). The CDR3 spells CASSQETRSTEAFF. The CDR3 DNA reads as TGTGCCAGCAGCCAAGAGACGCGGAGCACTGAAGCTTTCTTT.

The V and J genes are TRBV11-2 and TRBJ2-1, with 10 nucleotides matching TRBD1. J was trimmed by 14 bases and V by 1 base; bases with no gene match: 2. The CDR3 runs to 12 residues. Per the germline V gene, CDR1 is SGHAT and CDR2 is FQNNGV. The CDR3 region has the DNA TGTGCCAGCAGCTTAGGGACAGGGGGTGAGTTCTTC. Protein sequence: CASSLGTGGEFF.

This clone has only a few counts. The chain joins TRBV6-4 to TRBJ2-3; D is undetermined. V was cut by 0 bases and J by 6 bases, with 10 bases left in between. The V gene's germline CDR1 is MRHNA and CDR2 SNTAGT. This CDR3 contains 14 residues. The CDR3 is CASSDSKWADTQYF. In DNA form, the CDR3 reads TGTGCCAGCAGTGACTCGAAATGGGCGGATACGCAGTATTTT.

This clone was observed a handful of times. The V gene is TRBV7-2, the J gene TRBJ1-4, with D tentatively TRBD1 (6 bases). This CDR3 spans 13 amino acids. V was trimmed by 6 bases and J by 3 bases, leaving 8 bases between them. Germline CDR1 reads SGHTA; CDR2 reads FQGNSA. The CDR3 DNA is TGTGCCAGCAGACCAGGGGCTAATGAAAAACTGTTTTTT. Amino acid sequence: CASRPGANEKLFF.

The chain recombines TRBV7-2 with TRBJ2-5, with 13 bases aligning to TRBD2. This CDR3 has 15 residues. The V gene's germline CDR1 is SGHTA and CDR2 FQGNSA. V shed 4 bases, J shed 3 bases, and the junction held 2 bases outside the gene matches. Here the CDR3 reads CASSSGTSGEETQYF. CDR3 bases: TGTGCCAGCAGCTCCGGGACTAGCGGGGAAGAGACCCAGTACTTC.

This clone was observed a few times. This rearrangement joins TRBV4-3 to TRBJ2-1, with TRBD2 identical over 8 bases. Per germline, CDR1 LGHNA and CDR2 YSLEER. The V and J ends lost 0 bases and 6 bases, in that order; junction bases with no gene match: 4. This CDR3 has 15 residues. CDR3 in amino acids: CASSQEREGRNEQFF. CDR3 bases: TGCGCCAGCAGCCAAGAACGGGAGGGCCGCAATGAGCAGTTCTTC.

The chain carries TRBV6-5 and TRBJ1-5; tentative D call: TRBD1 (5 bases). Per germline, CDR1 MNHEY and CDR2 SVGAGI. The V and J ends lost 6 bases and 9 bases respectively, with 21 bases between them. The CDR3 loop spans 15 amino acids. The CDR3 loop is CASRADQGRYAPQHF. Written as DNA, the CDR3 is TGTGCCAGCAGAGCCGATCAGGGTCGTTATGCGCCCCAGCATTTT.

The chain combines TRBV30 with TRBJ1-6; possibly TRBD1 for D (6 bases). From germline, CDR1 is GTSNPN and CDR2 SVGIG (reference sequence). V was trimmed by 2 bases and J by 7 bases, leaving 12 bases between them. The CDR3 consists of 14 residues. CDR3 sequence: CAWSNWQGNSPLHF. CDR3 nucleotides: TGTGCCTGGAGTAATTGGCAGGGGAATTCACCCCTCCACTTT.

J is TRBJ2-7 and V is TRBV5-1; TRBD1 matches 7 bases. Unmatched junction bases numbered 6, after V lost 7 bases and J lost 5 bases. This CDR3 comprises 12 residues. CDR1 and CDR2 (germline): SGHRS, YFSETQ. CDR3 sequence (DNA): TGCGCCAGCCTCCAACAGGGGAACGAGCAGTACTTC. It yields the protein CASLQQGNEQYF.

The V call is TRBV18, the J call TRBJ2-7; 10 bases fit TRBD1. V trimming: 5 bases; J trimming: 3 bases; junction bases outside the gene matches: 7. Germline lookup yields CDR1 KGHSH and CDR2 LQKENI. The CDR3 has 15 residues. The CDR3, as DNA: TGTGCCAGCTCAGACGGGACAGGGGTGTACTACGAGCAGTACTTC. It translates to CASSDGTGVYYEQYF.

This clone has ten or more counts. The V gene is TRBV15, the J gene TRBJ2-1; 12 bases agree with TRBD2. The CDR3 runs to 14 residues. J was trimmed by 7 bases and V by 5 bases; bases with no gene match: 3. Per germline, CDR1 LNHNV and CDR2 YYDKDF (reference sequence). CDR3 region: CATSPGLAGNEQFF. DNA of the CDR3: TGTGCCACCAGCCCGGGACTAGCGGGTAATGAGCAGTTCTTC.

The DNA of the CDR3 is TGTGCCAGCAGCATAAACAGGGCACGCACTGAAGCTTTCTTT. This codes for CASSINRARTEAFF. V and J are TRBV7-2 and TRBJ1-1; perhaps TRBD1 as D (6 bases). The CDR3 consists of 14 residues. CDR1 and CDR2 from the germline V gene are SGHTA and FQGNSA. V was trimmed by 5 bases and J by 4 bases, leaving 14 bases between them.

J is TRBJ2-1 and V is TRBV13; 12 positions agree with TRBD2. CDR3 length: 16 amino acids. Trimming cost V 6 bases and J 7 bases; bases outside gene matches: 10. Per germline, CDR1 PRHDT and CDR2 FYEKMQ (reference sequence). The CDR3 nucleotides read TGTGCCAGCAGACATAAGACTAGCGGGAGATGGAATGAGCAGTTCTTC. The encoded protein is CASRHKTSGRWNEQFF.

This clone was counted between two and nine times. V usage is TRBV28 and J usage is TRBJ2-1, with TRBD2 matching over 8 bases. The CDR3 is made up of 16 amino acids. J was trimmed by 6 bases and V by 3 bases; bases with no gene match: 10. Germline assignment: CDR1 MDHEN and CDR2 SYDVKM. This CDR3 reads CASSLAEREPVNEQFF. DNA of the CDR3: TGTGCCAGCAGTTTGGCGGAGCGGGAGCCGGTCAATGAGCAGTTCTTC.

The chain is built from TRBV7-2 and TRBJ1-2; D perhaps matches TRBD1 (6 bases). The CDR3 consists of 15 residues. Germline loops: CDR1 SGHTA, CDR2 FQGNSA. The V end lost 3 bases, the J end lost 0 bases, and 11 bases lay between the germline ends. CDR3 protein: CASSFKQGANYGYTF. In DNA, the CDR3 is TGTGCCAGCAGCTTCAAACAGGGAGCTAACTATGGCTACACCTTC. Using reference TRBV7-2 and TRBJ1-2 for the parts outside the CDR3, the full variable domain is GAGVSQSPSNKVTEKGKDVELRCDPISGHTALYWYRQSLGQGLEFLIYFQGNSAPDKSGLPSDRFSAERTGGSVSTLTIQRTQQEDSAVYLCASSFKQGANYGYTFGSGTRLTVV.

This chain uses TRBV7-9 with TRBJ2-5; 8 bases map to TRBD1. The germline gives CDR1 SEHNR, CDR2 FQNEAQ (reference sequence). Losses at the gene ends were 5 bases for V and 4 bases for J; bases not matched to a gene: 3. The CDR3 totals 13 residues. The CDR3: CASSRDRRETQYF. The CDR3 DNA reads TGTGCCAGCAGCCGGGACAGGCGAGAGACCCAGTACTTC.

The chain joins TRBV5-6 to TRBJ1-1, with D possibly matching TRBD1 (5 bases). Germline values: CDR1 SGHDT, CDR2 YYEEEE. V gave up 2 bases and J gave up 2 bases, with 10 bases separating them. The CDR3 runs to 14 residues. The DNA for the CDR3 is TGTGCCAGCAGCTTAGGACACTCAAACACTGAAGCTTTCTTT. Its protein product is CASSLGHSNTEAFF.

This clone was found a few times. The V gene is TRBV29-1, the J gene TRBJ1-4, with D tentatively TRBD1 (6 bases). Trimming left V 7 bases short and J 5 bases short, with 14 bases between. The CDR3 spans 13 residues. CDR1 is SQVTM and CDR2 is ANQGSEA in the germline V gene. DNA for the CDR3: TGCAGCGAGAACAGGGCCCTAAATGAAAAACTGTTTTTT. Protein product: CSENRALNEKLFF.

The chain carries TRBV19 and TRBJ2-7; D is undetermined. The CDR3 loop spans 13 amino acids. The germline V gene encodes CDR1 LNHDA and CDR2 SQIVND (reference sequence). Between the trimmed V and J ends, which lost 3 bases and 3 bases, there was a span of 9 bases. CDR3 protein: CASSIQAGYEQYF. The CDR3 nucleotides read TGTGCCAGTAGTATCCAGGCCGGCTACGAGCAGTACTTC.

This clone was observed a few times. CDR3 residues: CAWSPTWDYSSYEQYF. The CDR3, as DNA: TGTGCCTGGAGCCCGACTTGGGACTATTCCTCCTACGAGCAGTACTTC. The genes are TRBV30 and TRBJ2-7; 7 bases are shared with TRBD2. Unmatched junction bases numbered 11, after V lost 3 bases and J lost 0 bases. Germline-derived CDR1 and CDR2 are GTSNPN and SVGIG (reference sequence). The CDR3 is 16 residues long.

The CDR3 nucleotides read TGTGCCAGCAGTTTAACGGGGAGGTCAGAGACCCAGTACTTC. This sequence encodes CASSLTGRSETQYF. The J gene is TRBJ2-5, the V gene TRBV28, with D possibly TRBD2 on 6 matching bases. The CDR3 loop spans 14 amino acids. With 2 bases removed from V and 4 bases from J, the gap between germline ends came to 11 bases. Germline lookup yields CDR1 MDHEN and CDR2 SYDVKM.

This clone has a handful of counts. This rearrangement joins TRBV14 to TRBJ1-1; D gene ambiguous. Trimming removed 3 bases at V and 3 bases at J, with 8 bases between. Germline V gives CDR1 SGHDN, CDR2 FVKESK. The CDR3 is 13 amino acids. Written as DNA, the CDR3 is TGTGCCAGCAGCCATTTCCCCGACACTGAAGCTTTCTTT. Its protein is CASSHFPDTEAFF.

This clone was counted only a few times. This chain connects TRBV10-3 to TRBJ1-4, with D perhaps matching TRBD1 (6 bases). Germline V lookup: CDR1 ENHRY, CDR2 SYGVKD. Trimming removed 2 bases at V and 4 bases at J, with 11 bases between. This CDR3 comprises 15 residues. The CDR3 here is CAISEVGQLNEKLFF. The CDR3 DNA follows: TGTGCCATCAGTGAGGTTGGACAGCTTAATGAAAAACTGTTTTTT.

V gene TRBV7-3 combines with J gene TRBJ2-3, with 11 bases identical to TRBD2. Germline CDR1 reads SGHTA; CDR2 reads FQGTGA. The CDR3 is 15 amino acids. Losses at the gene ends were 5 bases for V and 4 bases for J; bases not matched to a gene: 5. The CDR3 reads CASSLAGGRADTQYF. For the CDR3, the DNA is TGTGCCAGCAGCCTAGCGGGAGGACGGGCAGATACGCAGTATTTT.